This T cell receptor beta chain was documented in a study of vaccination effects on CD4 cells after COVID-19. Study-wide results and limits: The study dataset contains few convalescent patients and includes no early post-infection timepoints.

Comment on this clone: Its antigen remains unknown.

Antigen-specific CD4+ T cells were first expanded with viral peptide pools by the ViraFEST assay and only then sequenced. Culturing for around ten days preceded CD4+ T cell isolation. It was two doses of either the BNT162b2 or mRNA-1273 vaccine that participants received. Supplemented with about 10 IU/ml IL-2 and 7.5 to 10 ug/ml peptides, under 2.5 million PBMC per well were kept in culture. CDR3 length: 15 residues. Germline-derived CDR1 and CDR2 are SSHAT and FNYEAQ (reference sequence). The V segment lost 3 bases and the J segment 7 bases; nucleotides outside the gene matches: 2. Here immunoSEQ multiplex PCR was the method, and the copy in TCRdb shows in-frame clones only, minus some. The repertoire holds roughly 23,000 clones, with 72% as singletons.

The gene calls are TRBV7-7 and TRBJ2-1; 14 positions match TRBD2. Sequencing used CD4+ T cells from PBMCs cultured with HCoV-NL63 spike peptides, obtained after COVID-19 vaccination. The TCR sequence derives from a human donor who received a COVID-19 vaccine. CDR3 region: CASSLGLAGENEQFF. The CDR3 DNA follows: TGTGCCAGCAGCTTGGGACTAGCGGGAGAGAATGAGCAGTTCTTC.